The clone carrying this T cell receptor beta chain came up many times. Mismatch with germline at one junction end may stem from a read error. This entry is derived from a study of metastatic and nonmetastatic thyroid tumors. Study-wide context: Repertoires from blood and tumor or nodule tissue of malignant and benign thyroid patients were compared.

Germline V gene data show CDR1 as SSHAT and CDR2 as FNYEAQ (reference sequence). This CDR3 is 15 amino acids long. TCRdb re-processed the PCR reads through MiXCR. Among fewer than 20,000 clones listed, roughly a fifth were seen once. No patient received treatment before thyroid surgery. The chain uses TRBV7-7 and TRBJ2-1; no definite D call. The sample consisted of tumor tissue. The TCR comes from a female donor with papillary thyroid cancer or a benign thyroid nodule (not recorded which). Some clones in this sample may be carry-over from other donors' samples. CDR3 residues: CASSLRTGSYNEQFF. The CDR3 DNA reads TGTGCTAGCAGCTTAAGGACGGGCTCCTACAATGAGCAGTTCTTC.